This TCR beta chain was identified during a study of human T cells and chemical hapten exposure. Via MiXCR, TCRdb re-called the RACE reads, giving one row per CDR3 protein. The table has roughly 380,000 distinct CDR3 sequences, around 6% seen once. Overall study findings and caveats: In comparison with controls, expanded TCRs gave rise to a significantly larger number of large CDR3 similarity clusters.

This clonotype was counted ten times or more. Its antigen is still unknown. The time point was: patch test 2, 6 weeks after DPC sensitization. Treatment in this sample: therapeutic diphenylcyclopropenone sensitization with weekly scalp DPC. The TCR originated in a woman in her late teens or twenties with alopecia areata. Some clones in this sample may be carry-over from other donors' samples. The material was whole blood, obtained in connection with sensitization to the hapten diphenylcyclopropenone (DPC).

CDR3 in amino acids: CASSPRSDYSPLHF. DNA for the CDR3: TGTGCCAGCAGCCCCCGGTCAGATTATTCACCCCTCCACTTT. This chain links TRBV7-2 with TRBJ1-6; no clear D. Trimming removed 5 bases at V and 8 bases at J, with 13 bases between. Germline V gene lookup returns CDR1 SGHTA and CDR2 FQGNSA. The CDR3 consists of 14 residues.